One and the same sample provided the 11 T cell receptor beta chains below, sequenced in a study of blood T cell repertoires in COVID-19 (dated by TCRdb to the early 2020s). The library relied on the immunoSEQ multiplex PCR assay. TCRdb re-hosts the immuneACCESS table, in-frame sequences only. Its copies lack some clones; in the studies checked, an unresolved V gene accounts for under half of them, and the cause for the rest is not known. The sample has 140,000 or so clones on record, 75% to 90% of them singletons. Less than 2% of the sample rests with the top ten. Source material: peripheral blood. The receptors were gathered from a woman in her forties or fifties with acute or convalescent COVID-19.

This clone was found once. V usage is TRBV19 and J usage is TRBJ1-1; TRBD1 matches 8 bases. The CDR3 length is 15 residues. The germline V gene encodes CDR1 LNHDA and CDR2 SQIVND (reference sequence). V lost 4 bases, J lost 0 bases, and 4 bases stayed unmatched. DNA of the CDR3: TGTGCCAGTAGTACCATGACAGGGGTGAACACTGAAGCTTTCTTT. Residues: CASSTMTGVNTEAFF.

The genes are TRBV10-2 and TRBJ2-7; tentatively, D is TRBD1 (6 bases). The V end lost 10 bases, the J end lost 0 bases, and 10 bases lay between the germline ends. The CDR3 extends over 12 amino acids. Germline CDR1 reads WSHSY; CDR2 reads SAAADI. The CDR3 is CATRDISYEQYF. CDR3 sequence (DNA): TGCGCCACCCGGGACATCTCCTACGAGCAGTACTTC.

This chain links TRBV3-1 (or the pseudogene TRBV3-2) with TRBJ1-2, with D possibly TRBD1 on 6 matching bases. Germline lookup yields CDR1 LGHDT and CDR2 YNNKEL (reference sequence). V was clipped by 4 bases and J by 1 base, with 13 bases between them. This CDR3 has 15 amino acids. Here the CDR3 reads CASSPRDKGNYGYTF. DNA for the CDR3: TGTGCCAGCAGCCCTAGGGACAAAGGTAACTATGGCTACACCTTC.

This clone was observed a single time. The chain is built from TRBV10-3 and TRBJ1-2, with TRBD1 as a possible D gene (5 bases). Trimming took off 0 bases at V and 8 bases at J, with 13 bases between the two ends. Germline V gene sequence: CDR1 ENHRY, CDR2 SYGVKD. The CDR3 covers 14 residues. The CDR3 DNA reads as TGTGCCATCAGTGAGTCAGGGGAAGTAGAAGGCTACACCTTC. Translation gives CAISESGEVEGYTF.

This clone is a singleton in its sample. The chain employs TRBV29-1 and TRBJ1-2; possibly TRBD1 for D (5 bases). The germline gives CDR1 SQVTM, CDR2 ANQGSEA. The CDR3 covers 11 residues. V was cut by 7 bases and J by 7 bases, with 13 bases left in between. The CDR3 DNA sequence: TGCAGCGGACTGACAGCGGGTGGCTACACCTTC. Protein product: CSGLTAGGYTF.

This clone was observed once. The rearrangement joins TRBV4-2 to TRBJ1-6, with 7 nucleotides matching TRBD1. CDR3 length: 14 residues. Germline-derived CDR1 and CDR2 are LGHNA and YNFKEQ. The junction had 3 bases not matched to a gene; V was cut back by 3 bases and J by 7 bases. The CDR3 loop reads CASSHGDRNSPLHF. The CDR3, as DNA: TGTGCCAGCAGCCATGGGGACAGAAATTCACCCCTCCACTTT.

The J gene is TRBJ1-1, the V gene TRBV29-1, with D possibly matching TRBD1 (5 bases). Between the trimmed V and J ends, which lost 0 bases and 8 bases, there was a span of 7 bases. The CDR3 is 11 residues long. Germline values: CDR1 SQVTM, CDR2 ANQGSEA. The CDR3 DNA reads TGCAGCGTTGAAGAGGGGCCCGAAGCTTTCTTT. Translating gives CSVEEGPEAFF.

The chain carries TRBV5-1 and TRBJ1-2; D is undetermined. V dropped 0 bases and J dropped 8 bases, with 11 bases sitting between them. The CDR3 has 13 amino acids. Germline CDR1 is SGHRS and CDR2 is YFSETQ. The CDR3 reads CASSLAPEGGYTF. Here the CDR3 DNA reads TGCGCCAGCAGCTTGGCCCCTGAGGGAGGCTACACCTTC.

The J gene is TRBJ1-2, the V gene TRBV18; the match to TRBD1 covers 9 bases. Germline trimming cut 2 bases from V and 5 bases from J; bases unmatched to any gene: 3. Germline V gene lookup returns CDR1 KGHSH and CDR2 LQKENI. The CDR3 sequence is 14 residues long. The CDR3 sequence: CASSPKGQGYGYTF. Here the CDR3 DNA reads TGTGCCAGCTCACCAAAGGGACAGGGTTATGGCTACACCTTC.

V and J are TRBV6-5 and TRBJ1-4, with 9 bases lining up with TRBD1. Germline assignment: CDR1 MNHEY and CDR2 SVGAGI. Trimming at V came to 6 bases and at J to 8 bases, leaving 4 bases not matched to a gene. The CDR3 length is 13 residues. CDR3 DNA: TGTGCCAGCAGCAGGGACAGGGAGGAAAAACTGTTTTTT. This gives the protein CASSRDREEKLFF.

The J gene is TRBJ1-3, the V gene TRBV6-5; D unresolved. Germline lookup yields CDR1 MNHEY and CDR2 SVGAGI. V lost 2 bases and J lost 0, with 11 bases in between. The CDR3 is made up of 16 amino acids. The CDR3 DNA is TGTGCCAGCAGTTACGACGGGGTCAGCTCTGGAAACACCATATATTTT. It specifies CASSYDGVSSGNTIYF.